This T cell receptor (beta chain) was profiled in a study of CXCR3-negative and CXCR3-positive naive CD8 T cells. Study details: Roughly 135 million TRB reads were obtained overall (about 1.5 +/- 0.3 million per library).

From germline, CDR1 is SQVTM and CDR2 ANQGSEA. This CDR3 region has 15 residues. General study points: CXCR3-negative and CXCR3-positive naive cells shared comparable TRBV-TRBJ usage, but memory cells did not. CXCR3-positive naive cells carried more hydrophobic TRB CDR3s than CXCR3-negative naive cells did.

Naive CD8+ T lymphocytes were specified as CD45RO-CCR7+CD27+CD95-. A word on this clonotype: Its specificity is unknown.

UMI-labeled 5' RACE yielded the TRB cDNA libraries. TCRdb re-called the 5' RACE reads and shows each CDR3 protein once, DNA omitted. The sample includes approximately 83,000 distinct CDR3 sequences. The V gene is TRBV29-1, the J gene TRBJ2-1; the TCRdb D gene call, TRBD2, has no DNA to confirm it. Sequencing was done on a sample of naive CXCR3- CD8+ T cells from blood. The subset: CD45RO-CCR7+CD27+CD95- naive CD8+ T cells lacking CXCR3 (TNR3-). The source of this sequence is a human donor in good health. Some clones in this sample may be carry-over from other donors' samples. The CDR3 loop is CSHISGSGAYNEQFF.